This T cell receptor (beta chain) was captured by sequencing in a study of blood T cells in healthy people across ages. Study observations and caveats: Age showed a roughly linear inverse relationship with TCR beta diversity per million T cells. Long-lived donors had more naive CD4+ cells and higher diversity than aged donors.

A J-beta primer mix and a sample-barcoded 5' primer were used in a second PCR of roughly 7 to 12 cycles. In TCRdb, the 5' RACE reads were re-called with MiXCR into one record per CDR3 protein. Counted here are hundreds of thousands of distinct CDR3 sequences, just over 55% occurring once; the ten biggest clones make up approximately 24%. Of note for this clonotype: The antigen is undetermined.

Sequenced: blood. This receptor was taken from a man in his forties in good health.

CDR3 sequence reads: CASSAPDKAETQYF. In DNA form, the CDR3 reads TGTGCCAGCAGTGCTCCGGACAAGGCGGAGACCCAGTACTTC. The chain is built from TRBV6-1 and TRBJ2-5; possibly TRBD1 for D (5 bases). The germline gives CDR1 MNHNS, CDR2 SASEGT. This CDR3 is 14 amino acids long. Trimming pared 4 bases from V and 5 bases from J, leaving 14 bases between.